One sample yielded the 8 T cell receptor beta chains listed below, sequenced in a study of T cell repertoires in cytomegalovirus infection. MiXCR was run by TCRdb on the reads, yielding one entry per CDR3 protein. Seen here are more than 650,000 distinct CDR3 sequences, less than 40% observed once, and the top ten hold under 3%. The specimen sequenced was PBMCs. The receptors originated from a human donor in good health (CMV status not recorded). Some clones in this sample may be carry-over from other donors' samples.

This chain uses TRBV5-4 with TRBJ1-1, with 10 bases aligning to TRBD1. Germline assignment: CDR1 SGHNT and CDR2 YYREEE (reference sequence). Unmatched junction bases numbered 7, after V lost 4 bases and J lost 1 base. The CDR3 covers 16 residues. The CDR3 is CASSLGTGAANTEAFF. The CDR3 DNA reads as TGTGCCAGCAGCCTTGGGACAGGGGCTGCGAACACTGAAGCTTTCTTT. The full variable domain, rest sourced from reference TRBV5-4 and TRBJ1-1, is ETGVTQSPTHLIKTRGQQVTLRCSSQSGHNTVSWYQQALGQGPQFIFQYYREEENGRGNFPPRFSGLQFPNYSSELNVNALELDDSALYLCASSLGTGAANTEAFFGQGTRLTVV.

This rearrangement joins TRBV12-3 or TRBV12-4 to TRBJ1-1; TRBD1 matches at 7 bases. The CDR3 has 12 amino acids. V lost 6 bases to trimming and J lost 11 bases; unmatched junction nucleotides: 9. This CDR3 reads CASSSPDRTAFF. The CDR3 DNA reads as TGTGCCAGCAGCTCGCCGGACAGGACGGCTTTCTTT.

The chain links TRBV4-2 to TRBJ2-7; D is perhaps TRBD2 (6 bases). Germline lookup yields CDR1 LGHNA and CDR2 YNFKEQ. Trimming removed 1 base at V and 4 bases at J, with 14 bases between. The CDR3 is 15 amino acids. The CDR3 DNA is TGTGCCAGCAGCCAAGGTCCCCGGGGAGGATACGAGCAGTACTTC. Its protein is CASSQGPRGGYEQYF.

This clonotype was counted a few times. This chain connects TRBV4-1 to TRBJ1-6; D is uncertain. Germline CDR1 and CDR2: MGHRA and YSYEKL. V shed 4 bases and J shed 10 bases, with 14 bases lying between them. The CDR3 spans 14 residues. CDR3 region: CASSPAGVESPLHF. The DNA of the CDR3 is TGCGCCAGCAGCCCCGCCGGGGTAGAGTCACCCCTCCACTTT.

Points on this clonotype: A much more abundant neighbour one base away suggests this may be a read error. The chain uses TRBV7-6 and TRBJ2-7, with TRBD1 matching over 8 bases. Germline-derived CDR1 and CDR2 are SGHVS and FNYEAQ. This CDR3 has 19 amino acids. The CDR3 DNA reads as TGTGCCATCAGCTTAGCGAATCTACCCCGGACAGGGCCAGACTACGAGCAGTACTTC. It encodes CAISLANLPRTGPDYEQYF.

The genes are TRBV7-2 and TRBJ1-2; 12 bases match TRBD1. The CDR3 has 15 residues. The junction had 7 bases not matched to a gene; V was cut back by 4 bases and J by 7 bases. Germline loops: CDR1 SGHTA, CDR2 FQGNSA. The CDR3: CASSSGTGGGGGYTF. CDR3 coding DNA: TGTGCCAGCAGCTCCGGGACAGGGGGCGGTGGTGGCTACACCTTC.

This clonotype came up many times. This sequence joins TRBV12-5 and TRBJ1-5; no firm D call. CDR3 size: 18 residues. The V end was cut by 2 bases, the J end by 1 base, with 18 bases between. CDR1 is LGHNT and CDR2 is FRNRAP in the germline V gene. The CDR3 DNA reads as TGTGCTAGTGGTTTGCCCGTTACGGCGGGTTGGAGCAATCAGCCCCAGCATTTT. Residues: CASGLPVTAGWSNQPQHF.

This chain links TRBV28 with TRBJ2-7, with 9 bases aligning to TRBD1. CDR3 length: 16 residues. V lost 6 bases, J lost 2 bases, and 11 bases stayed unmatched. Per germline, CDR1 MDHEN and CDR2 SYDVKM. This chain's CDR3 is CASRGRQGGTPYEQYF. The CDR3 nucleotides are TGTGCCAGCAGAGGAAGACAGGGGGGAACCCCCTACGAGCAGTACTTC.